This T cell receptor (beta chain) was sequenced during a study of regulatory T cells in long-lasting Graves disease. Study-level points and caveats: Patients whose Graves' disease persisted exhibited lower TCR diversity than those newly diagnosed.

The time point is: persistent/refractory GD, antithyroid drugs over 5 years with positive TRAb. From PBMCs, RNA was extracted and then used to make the TCR library. All patients originated from an endocrinology department located in Xi'an, China. Libraries of TCR beta came from iRepertoire HTBI primers plus Arm-PCR of CDR3 regions. TCRdb used MiXCR to reprocess the multiplex PCR reads, holding one entry per CDR3 protein. The top ten clones hold about 56% of a sample with about 290,000 distinct CDR3 sequences, 22% of them seen once. With respect to this clonotype: Its antigen is as yet unknown.

Germline V gene lookup returns CDR1 SQVTM and CDR2 ANQGSEA. CDR3 length: 14 amino acids. Trimming took 2 bases from V and 2 from J; bases not matched to a gene: 5. The chain combines TRBV29-1 with TRBJ2-5; 7 nucleotides line up with TRBD1. This specimen was peripheral blood mononuclear cells (PBMCs), taken when the disease was refractory, from a patient treated with antithyroid drugs. This sequence was found in a female donor with Graves disease. CDR3 in amino acids: CSVEHNRGQETQYF. The CDR3 coding sequence is TGCAGCGTTGAACATAACAGGGGACAAGAGACCCAGTACTTC.